This record covers a single TCR beta chain. No antigen is known for it. This entry is derived from a study of blood T cells in healthy people across ages. Findings and limits, study-wide: There were more naive CD4+ cells and higher diversity in long-lived donors than in aged donors.

It was with a sample-barcoded 5' primer and a J-beta primer mix that a second PCR of about 7 to 12 cycles was run. MiXCR was run by TCRdb on the 5' RACE reads, yielding one entry per CDR3 protein. The top ten hold about a fifth of the sample, which has almost 1 million distinct CDR3 sequences, roughly 50% seen once. The germline V and J ends were trimmed by 10 bases and 0 bases, with 15 bases remaining between them. The CDR3 has 14 amino acids. The germline V gene encodes CDR1 SGHDN and CDR2 FVKESK. The TCR sequence derives from a woman aged 55-69 years in good health. Material: blood. This chain links TRBV14 with TRBJ1-1; no clear D gene. CDR3 DNA: TGTGCCACTCCACACAGCGTAATGAACACTGAAGCTTTCTTT. Protein product: CATPHSVMNTEAFF.